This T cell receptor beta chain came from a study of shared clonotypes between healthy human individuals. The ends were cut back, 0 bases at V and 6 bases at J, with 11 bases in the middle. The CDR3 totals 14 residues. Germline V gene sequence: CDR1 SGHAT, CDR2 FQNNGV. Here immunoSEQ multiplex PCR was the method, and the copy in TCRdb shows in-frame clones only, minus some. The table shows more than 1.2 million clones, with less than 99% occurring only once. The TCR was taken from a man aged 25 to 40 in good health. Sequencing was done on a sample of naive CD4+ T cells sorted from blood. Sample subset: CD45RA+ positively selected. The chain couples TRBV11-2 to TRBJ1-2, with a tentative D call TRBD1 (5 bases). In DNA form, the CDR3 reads TGTGCCAGCAGCTTAGATGTTCGGGGGAATGGCTACACCTTC. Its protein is CASSLDVRGNGYTF.